This T cell receptor beta chain was obtained from a study of beta chain features in type 1 diabetes. A remark on this clone: Antigen specificity is unknown.

Study-wide results and limits: Across patients, naive, central memory and Treg TCRB repertoires exhibited apparently greater similarity than was observed across healthy donors. All four CD4+ subsets from Type 1 diabetes patients carried moderately but significantly shorter TCRB CDR3s. The question of HLA type influencing TCRB rearrangement was one that remained unresolved here.

One heparinised draw, averaging roughly 100 mL, was taken per donor. Once sorted, every population was more than 98% pure. Sequenced material consisted of expressed TCRB transcripts (all of the isolated RNA was reverse transcribed). Clones were sequenced by immunoSEQ multiplex PCR, and TCRdb holds only the in-frame ones, with some missing. The sample has about 150,000 clones; around 10% are singletons. The CDR3 consists of 13 residues. Germline trimming cut 8 bases from V and 5 bases from J; bases unmatched to any gene: 5. Germline CDR1 ENHRY, CDR2 SYGVKD. The clonotype originates from a man aged 25-40 years with type 1 diabetes. The genes are TRBV10-3 and TRBJ2-5; 10 bases are a match to TRBD1. Sample: central memory CD4+ T cells from blood. CDR3 sequence: CAISGTGAETQYF. The CDR3 DNA is TGTGCCATCTCCGGGACAGGGGCCGAGACCCAGTACTTC.